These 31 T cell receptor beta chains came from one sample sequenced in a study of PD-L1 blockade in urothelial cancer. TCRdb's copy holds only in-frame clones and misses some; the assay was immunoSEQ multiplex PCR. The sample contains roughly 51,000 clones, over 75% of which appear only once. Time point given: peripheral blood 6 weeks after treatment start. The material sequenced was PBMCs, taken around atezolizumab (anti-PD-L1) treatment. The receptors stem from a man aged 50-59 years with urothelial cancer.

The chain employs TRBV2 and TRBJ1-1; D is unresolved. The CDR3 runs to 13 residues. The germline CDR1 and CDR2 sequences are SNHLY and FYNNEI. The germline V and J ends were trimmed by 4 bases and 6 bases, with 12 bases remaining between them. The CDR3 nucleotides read TGTGCCAGCAGTGTAGAGCCGCGGGCTGAAGCTTTCTTT. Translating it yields CASSVEPRAEAFF.

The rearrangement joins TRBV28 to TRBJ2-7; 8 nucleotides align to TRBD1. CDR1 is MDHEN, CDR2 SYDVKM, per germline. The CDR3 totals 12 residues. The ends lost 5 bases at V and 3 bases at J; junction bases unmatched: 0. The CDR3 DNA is TGTGCCAGCAGTGACAGGGGCTACGAGCAGTACTTC. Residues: CASSDRGYEQYF.

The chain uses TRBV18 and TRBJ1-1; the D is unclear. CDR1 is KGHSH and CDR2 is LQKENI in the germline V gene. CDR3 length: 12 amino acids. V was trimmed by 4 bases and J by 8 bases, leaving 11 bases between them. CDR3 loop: CASSLDRGEAFF. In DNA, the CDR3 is TGTGCCAGCTCACTAGATAGAGGGGAAGCTTTCTTT.

The CDR3 DNA reads TGTGCCAGCACCGGAACAGGGGGTATCTACGAGCAGTACTTC. This codes for CASTGTGGIYEQYF. The V call is TRBV7-8, the J call TRBJ2-7; 8 positions match TRBD1. The CDR3 runs 14 residues. Per the germline V gene, CDR1 is SGHVS and CDR2 is FQNEAQ. J gave up 3 bases and V 7 bases, and 8 bases lay outside the gene matches.

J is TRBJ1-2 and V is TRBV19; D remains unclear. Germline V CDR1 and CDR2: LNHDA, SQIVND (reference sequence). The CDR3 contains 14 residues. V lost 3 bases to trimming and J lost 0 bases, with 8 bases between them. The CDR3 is CASSMRNANYGYTF. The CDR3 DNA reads TGTGCCAGTAGTATGAGGAACGCTAACTATGGCTACACCTTC. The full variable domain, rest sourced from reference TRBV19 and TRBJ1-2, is DGGITQSPKYLFRKEGQNVTLSCEQNLNHDAMYWYRQDPGQGLRLIYYSQIVNDFQKGDIAEGYSVSREKKESFPLTVTSAQKNPTAFYLCASSMRNANYGYTFGSGTRLTVV.

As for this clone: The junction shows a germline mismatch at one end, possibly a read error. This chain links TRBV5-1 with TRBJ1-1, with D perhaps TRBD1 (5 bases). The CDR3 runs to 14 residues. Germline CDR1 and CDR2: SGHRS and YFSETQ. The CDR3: CASSFGGLNTEAFF. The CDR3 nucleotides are TGCGCCAGTAGCTTTGGGGGGTTAAACACTGAAGCTTTCTTT.

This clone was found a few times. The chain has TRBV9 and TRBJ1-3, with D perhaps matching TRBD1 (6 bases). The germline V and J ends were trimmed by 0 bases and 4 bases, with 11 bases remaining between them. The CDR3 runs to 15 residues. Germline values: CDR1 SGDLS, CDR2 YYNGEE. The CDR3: CASSVDRGQGNTIYF. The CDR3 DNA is TGTGCCAGCAGCGTAGATCGGGGACAAGGAAACACCATATATTTT.

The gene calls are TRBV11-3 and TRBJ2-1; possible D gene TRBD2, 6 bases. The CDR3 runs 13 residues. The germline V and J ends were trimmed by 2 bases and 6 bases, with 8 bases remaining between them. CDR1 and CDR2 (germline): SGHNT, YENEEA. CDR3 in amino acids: CASSLYGSNEQFF. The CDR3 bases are TGTGCCAGCAGCTTATACGGGAGCAATGAGCAGTTCTTC.

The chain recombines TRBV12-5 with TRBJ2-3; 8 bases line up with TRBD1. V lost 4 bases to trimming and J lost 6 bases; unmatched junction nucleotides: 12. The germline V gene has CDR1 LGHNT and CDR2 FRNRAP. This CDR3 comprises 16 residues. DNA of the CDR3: TGTGCTAGTGGTTCGCCTCGGAGGGACAGGTCGGATACGCAGTATTTT. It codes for CASGSPRRDRSDTQYF.

In nucleotides, the CDR3 is TGTGCCAGTAGTATCTTAGTGAACACCGGGGAGCTGTTTTTT. Translating gives CASSILVNTGELFF. V usage is TRBV19 and J usage is TRBJ2-2; no definite D call. This CDR3 has 14 amino acids. Trimming removed 3 bases at V and 1 base at J, with 6 bases between. The germline V gene encodes CDR1 LNHDA and CDR2 SQIVND (reference sequence).

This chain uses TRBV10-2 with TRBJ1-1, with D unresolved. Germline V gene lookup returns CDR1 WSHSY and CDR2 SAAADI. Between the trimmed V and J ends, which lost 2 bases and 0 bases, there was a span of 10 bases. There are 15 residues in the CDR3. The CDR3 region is CASSENEGLNTEAFF. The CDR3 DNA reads TGCGCCAGCAGTGAGAATGAGGGCCTGAACACTGAAGCTTTCTTT.

CDR3 nucleotides: TGTGCCAGCAGCCTCTTAGCCGGACAGGGAATGGAGACCCAGTACTTC. As protein: CASSLLAGQGMETQYF. V is TRBV27 and J is TRBJ2-5, with TRBD1 matching 8 bases. With 6 bases clipped from V and 5 bases from J, the junction kept 14 bases outside the gene matches. The CDR3 totals 16 residues. The germline V gene has CDR1 MNHEY and CDR2 SMNVEV (reference sequence).

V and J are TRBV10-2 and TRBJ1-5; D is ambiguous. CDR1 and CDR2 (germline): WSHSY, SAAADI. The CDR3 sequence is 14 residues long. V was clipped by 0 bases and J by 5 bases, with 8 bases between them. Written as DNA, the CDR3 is TGCGCCAGCAGTGAGTCAGCAGGTTATCAGCCCCAGCATTTT. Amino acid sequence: CASSESAGYQPQHF.

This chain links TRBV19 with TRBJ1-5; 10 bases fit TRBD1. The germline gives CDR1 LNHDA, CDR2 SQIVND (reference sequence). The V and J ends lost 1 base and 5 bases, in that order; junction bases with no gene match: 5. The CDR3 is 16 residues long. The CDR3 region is CASSIAGQGGHQPQHF. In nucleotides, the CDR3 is TGTGCCAGTAGTATAGCCGGACAGGGGGGACATCAGCCCCAGCATTTT.

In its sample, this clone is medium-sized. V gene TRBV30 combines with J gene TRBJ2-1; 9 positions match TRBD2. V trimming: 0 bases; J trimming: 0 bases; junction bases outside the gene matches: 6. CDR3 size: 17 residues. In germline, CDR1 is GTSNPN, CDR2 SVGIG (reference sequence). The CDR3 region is CAWSVGGGRVSYNEQFF. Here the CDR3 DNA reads TGTGCCTGGAGTGTCGGTGGCGGGAGGGTCTCCTACAATGAGCAGTTCTTC.

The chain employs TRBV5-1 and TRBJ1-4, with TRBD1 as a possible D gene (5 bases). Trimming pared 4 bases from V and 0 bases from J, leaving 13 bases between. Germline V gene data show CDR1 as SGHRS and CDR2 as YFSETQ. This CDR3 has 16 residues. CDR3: CASSVGTSTTNEKLFF. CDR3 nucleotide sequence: TGCGCCAGCAGCGTAGGGACTTCCACAACTAATGAAAAACTGTTTTTT.

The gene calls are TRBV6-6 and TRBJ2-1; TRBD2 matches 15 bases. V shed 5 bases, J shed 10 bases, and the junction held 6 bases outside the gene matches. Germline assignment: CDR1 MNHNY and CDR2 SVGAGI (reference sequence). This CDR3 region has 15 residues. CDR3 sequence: CASSPGTSGGWEQFF. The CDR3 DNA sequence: TGTGCCAGCAGTCCCGGGACTAGCGGGGGGTGGGAGCAGTTCTTC.

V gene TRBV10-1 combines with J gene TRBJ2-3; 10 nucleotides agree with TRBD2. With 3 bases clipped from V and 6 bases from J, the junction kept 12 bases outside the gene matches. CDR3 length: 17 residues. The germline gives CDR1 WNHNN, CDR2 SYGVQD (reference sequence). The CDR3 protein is CASSDSSGGAFTDTQYF. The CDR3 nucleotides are TGCGCCAGCAGTGATTCCAGCGGGGGGGCCTTTACTGATACGCAGTATTTT.

The DNA for the CDR3 is TGTGCCAGCAGTTCCCCCAACAACCCTACAGGGGCTGAGACCTTC. As protein: CASSSPNNPTGAETF. The chain is built from TRBV27 and TRBJ1-2; 7 positions match TRBD1. Germline CDR1 reads MNHEY; CDR2 reads SMNVEV (reference sequence). The CDR3 covers 15 residues. V shed 4 bases, J shed 14 bases, and the junction held 19 bases outside the gene matches.

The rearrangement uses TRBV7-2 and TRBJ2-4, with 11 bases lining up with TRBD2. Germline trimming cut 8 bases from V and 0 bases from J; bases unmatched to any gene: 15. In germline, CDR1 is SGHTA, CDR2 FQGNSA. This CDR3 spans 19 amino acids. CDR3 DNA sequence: TGTGCCAGCGGACGCACTAGCGGGAGAGGGCAAGGAGCCAAAAACATTCAGTACTTC. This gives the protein CASGRTSGRGQGAKNIQYF.

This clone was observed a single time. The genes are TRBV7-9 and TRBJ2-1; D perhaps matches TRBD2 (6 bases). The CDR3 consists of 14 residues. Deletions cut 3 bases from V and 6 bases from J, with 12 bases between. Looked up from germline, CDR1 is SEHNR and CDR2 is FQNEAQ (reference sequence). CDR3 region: CASSFGGSGNEQFF. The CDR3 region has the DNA TGTGCCAGCAGCTTTGGGGGGTCGGGCAATGAGCAGTTCTTC. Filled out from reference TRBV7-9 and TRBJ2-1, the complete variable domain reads DTGVSQNPRHKITKRGQNVTFRCDPISEHNRLYWYRQTLGQGPEFLTYFQNEAQLEKSRLLSDRFSAERPKGSFSTLEIQRTEQGDSAMYLCASSFGGSGNEQFFGPGTRLTVL.

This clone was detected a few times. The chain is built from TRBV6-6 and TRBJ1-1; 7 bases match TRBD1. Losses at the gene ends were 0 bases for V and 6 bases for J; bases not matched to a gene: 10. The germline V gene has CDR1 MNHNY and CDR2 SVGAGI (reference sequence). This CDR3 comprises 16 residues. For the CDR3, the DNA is TGTGCCAGCAGTTACTCGCGGACAGGCCGAGGGGCTGAAGCTTTCTTT. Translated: CASSYSRTGRGAEAFF.

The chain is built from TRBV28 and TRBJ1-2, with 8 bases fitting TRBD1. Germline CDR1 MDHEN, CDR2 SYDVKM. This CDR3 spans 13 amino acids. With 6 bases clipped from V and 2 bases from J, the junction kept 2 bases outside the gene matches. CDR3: CASSRTGNYGYTF. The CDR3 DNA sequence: TGTGCCAGCAGCCGGACAGGGAACTATGGCTACACCTTC.

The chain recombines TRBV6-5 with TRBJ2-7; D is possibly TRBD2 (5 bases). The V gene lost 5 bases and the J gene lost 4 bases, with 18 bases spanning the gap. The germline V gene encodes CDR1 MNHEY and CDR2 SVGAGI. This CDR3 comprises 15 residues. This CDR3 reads CASSTDTRGEYEQYF. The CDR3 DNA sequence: TGTGCCAGCAGTACCGACACACGGGGAGAGTACGAGCAGTACTTC.

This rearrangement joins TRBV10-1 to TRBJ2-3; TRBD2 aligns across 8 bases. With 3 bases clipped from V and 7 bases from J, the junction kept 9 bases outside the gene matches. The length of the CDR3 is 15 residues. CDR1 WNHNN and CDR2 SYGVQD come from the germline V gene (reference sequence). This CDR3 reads CASSDDRGGAYTQYF. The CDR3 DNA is TGCGCCAGCAGTGACGACCGGGGGGGGGCATATACGCAGTATTTT.

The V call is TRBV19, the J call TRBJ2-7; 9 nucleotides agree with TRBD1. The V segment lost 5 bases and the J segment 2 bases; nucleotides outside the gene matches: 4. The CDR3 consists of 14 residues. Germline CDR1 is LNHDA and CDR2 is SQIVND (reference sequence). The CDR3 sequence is CASSRRDRAYEQYF. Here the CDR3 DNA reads TGTGCCAGTAGTCGTCGGGACAGGGCCTACGAGCAGTACTTC.

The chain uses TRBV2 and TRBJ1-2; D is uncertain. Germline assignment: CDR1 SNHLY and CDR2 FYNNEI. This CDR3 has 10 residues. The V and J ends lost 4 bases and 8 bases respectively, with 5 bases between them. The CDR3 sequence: CASSGGGYTF. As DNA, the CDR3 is TGTGCCAGCAGTGGTGGCGGCTACACCTTC.

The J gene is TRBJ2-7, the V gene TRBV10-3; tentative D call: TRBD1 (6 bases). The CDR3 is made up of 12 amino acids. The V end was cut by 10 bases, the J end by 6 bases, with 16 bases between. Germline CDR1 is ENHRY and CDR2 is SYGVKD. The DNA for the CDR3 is TGTGCCAGCAGGGACACCCAAGGCGAGCAGTACTTC. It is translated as CASRDTQGEQYF.

The CDR3 DNA reads TGTGCCAGCAGCCCCCGGAGTAGATCCAGCTCCTACGAGCAGTACTTC. As protein: CASSPRSRSSSYEQYF. The V and J genes are TRBV11-2 and TRBJ2-7; D remains unclear. The germline gives CDR1 SGHAT, CDR2 FQNNGV. The V end was cut by 5 bases, the J end by 0 bases, with 17 bases between. This CDR3 is 16 amino acids long.

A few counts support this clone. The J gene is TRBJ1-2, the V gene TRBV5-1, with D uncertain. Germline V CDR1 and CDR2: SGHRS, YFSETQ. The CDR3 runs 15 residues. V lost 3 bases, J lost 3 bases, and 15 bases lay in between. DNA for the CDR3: TGCGCCAGCAGCTACGGAGGGTGGGGTCACTATGGCTACACCTTC. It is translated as CASSYGGWGHYGYTF.

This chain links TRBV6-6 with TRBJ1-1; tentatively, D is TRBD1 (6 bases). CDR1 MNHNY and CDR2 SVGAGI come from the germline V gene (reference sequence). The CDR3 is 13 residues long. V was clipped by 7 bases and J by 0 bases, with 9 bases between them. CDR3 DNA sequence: TGTGCCAGCACGGGGGGCTTGAACACTGAAGCTTTCTTT. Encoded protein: CASTGGLNTEAFF.